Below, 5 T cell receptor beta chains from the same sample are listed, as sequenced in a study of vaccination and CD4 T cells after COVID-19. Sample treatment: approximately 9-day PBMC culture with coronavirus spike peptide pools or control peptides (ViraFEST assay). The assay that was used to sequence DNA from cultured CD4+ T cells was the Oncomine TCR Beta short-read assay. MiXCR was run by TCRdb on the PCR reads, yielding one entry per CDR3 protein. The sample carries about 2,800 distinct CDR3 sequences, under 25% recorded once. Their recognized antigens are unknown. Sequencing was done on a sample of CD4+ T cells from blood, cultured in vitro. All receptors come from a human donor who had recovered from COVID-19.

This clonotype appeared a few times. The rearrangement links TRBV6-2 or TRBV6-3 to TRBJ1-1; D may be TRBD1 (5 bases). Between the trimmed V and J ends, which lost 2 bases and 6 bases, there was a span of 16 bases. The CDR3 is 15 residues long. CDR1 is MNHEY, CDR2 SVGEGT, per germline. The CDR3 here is CASSYRAGAIAEAFF. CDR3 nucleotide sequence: TGTGCCAGCAGTTACCGGGCCGGGGCAATAGCTGAAGCTTTCTTT.

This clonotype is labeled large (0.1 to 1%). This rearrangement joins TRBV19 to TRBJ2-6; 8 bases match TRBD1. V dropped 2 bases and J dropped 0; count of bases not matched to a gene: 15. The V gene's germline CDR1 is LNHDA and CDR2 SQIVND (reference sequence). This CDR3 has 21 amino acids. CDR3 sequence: CASSITTPRTGIRSGANVLTF. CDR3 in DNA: TGTGCCAGTAGTATAACAACCCCGCGGACAGGGATACGCTCTGGGGCCAACGTCCTGACTTTC.

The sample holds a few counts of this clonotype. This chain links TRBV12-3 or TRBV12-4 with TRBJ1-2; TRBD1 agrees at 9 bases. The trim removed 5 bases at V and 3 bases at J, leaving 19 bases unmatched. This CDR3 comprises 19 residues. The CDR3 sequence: CASSPLPGTGMGWDYGYTF. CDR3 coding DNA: TGTGCCAGCAGTCCTCTCCCCGGGACAGGGATGGGGTGGGACTATGGCTACACCTTC.

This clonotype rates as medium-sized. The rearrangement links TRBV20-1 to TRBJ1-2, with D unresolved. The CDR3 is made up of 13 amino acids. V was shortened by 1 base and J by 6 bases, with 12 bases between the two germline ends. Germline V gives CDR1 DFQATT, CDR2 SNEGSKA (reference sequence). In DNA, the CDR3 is TGCAGTGCTAGAGCCCGGCGAGGGAATGGCTACACCTTC. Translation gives CSARARRGNGYTF.

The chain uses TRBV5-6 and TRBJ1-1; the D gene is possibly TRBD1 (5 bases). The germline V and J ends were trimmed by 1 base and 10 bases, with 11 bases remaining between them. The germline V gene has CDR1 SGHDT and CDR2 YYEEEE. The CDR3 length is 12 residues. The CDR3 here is CASSLRAQGAFF. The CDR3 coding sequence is TGTGCCAGCAGCTTGAGGGCGCAGGGAGCTTTCTTT.